The present T cell receptor (beta chain) was sequenced within a study of T cell repertoires in cytomegalovirus infection. Overall study context: Recently identified HLA-C-restricted and well-studied HLA-B-restricted CMV epitopes were used. Matching HLA type, along with CMV infection, was indicated by public TCR beta signatures.

The CDR3 runs 14 residues. The ends were cut back, 5 bases at V and 2 bases at J, with 13 bases in the middle. CDR1 and CDR2 from the germline V gene are SEHNR and FQNEAQ (reference sequence). This clonotype has at least ten counts. As yet, its antigen is unknown. TCRdb re-called the reads through MiXCR, storing one row per CDR3 protein. This table has approximately 910,000 distinct CDR3 sequences, approximately 31% appearing once. Findings of the study overall: HLA-C-restricted CMV clonotypes gave the most frequent clonotype in two of eight donors. Individuals carrying CMV plus the relevant HLA were identified by cumulative frequency of public TCR beta families.

This TCR came from a human donor in good health (CMV status not recorded). Some clones in this sample may be carry-over from other donors' samples. The chain couples TRBV7-9 to TRBJ2-7; maybe TRBD1 (6 bases). This material consisted of cultured CD8+ T cells from PBMCs, taken from culture after CMV antigen stimulation. CDR3 loop: CASSQSGTPYEQYF. The CDR3 DNA reads as TGTGCCAGCAGCCAGTCCGGGACACCCTACGAGCAGTACTTC.